The 9 T cell receptor beta chains given below trace back to one sample, sequenced in a study of spatial heterogeneity in lung cancer. Documented time point: sample taken at primary tumor resection. One entry per CDR3 protein results from TCRdb running MiXCR on the 5' RACE reads. The repertoire has 20,000 to 25,000 distinct CDR3 sequences, 4.6% of them found once; the top ten carry 6.5% to 9%. The specimen comprised PBMCs, sampled at surgery. The source is a male donor with early-stage non-small cell lung cancer.

This clonotype was recorded at least ten times. This sequence joins TRBV7-9 and TRBJ2-4; D is possibly TRBD2 (6 bases). The V end was cut by 4 bases, the J end by 3 bases, with 13 bases between. This CDR3 has 15 residues. Germline CDR1 reads SEHNR; CDR2 reads FQNEAQ (reference sequence). The CDR3 loop reads CASSSMGGGKNIQYF. The CDR3 DNA sequence: TGTGCCAGCAGCTCAATGGGGGGTGGCAAAAACATTCAGTACTTC.

This clonotype was observed many times. This chain connects TRBV12-3 or TRBV12-4 to TRBJ2-7, with TRBD1 matching over 7 bases. The junction had 5 bases not matched to a gene; V was cut back by 5 bases and J by 1 base. The CDR3 contains 14 residues. This chain's CDR3 is CASSPGTASYEQYF. For the CDR3, the DNA is TGTGCCAGCAGTCCAGGGACAGCATCCTACGAGCAGTACTTC.

About this clonotype itself: Lacking the conserved final phenylalanine or tryptophan, this CDR3 likely reflects a read error. The CDR3: CASSFWRGNEKLFY. The CDR3, as DNA: TGTGCCAGCAGTTTTTGGAGGGGGAATGAAAAACTGTTTTAT. The V call is TRBV12-3 or TRBV12-4, the J call TRBJ1-4; a weak D match, TRBD1 (6 bases). The germline V and J ends were trimmed by 3 bases and 5 bases, with 10 bases remaining between them. The CDR3 covers 14 residues.

This clonotype was observed many times. The chain joins TRBV6-1 to TRBJ1-1; D not resolved. CDR1 and CDR2 from the germline V gene are MNHNS and SASEGT. The CDR3 length is 12 residues. Trimming shortened V by 6 bases and J by 6 bases, and 11 bases separated the two germline ends. The CDR3 loop reads CASSGRLSEAFF. CDR3 DNA sequence: TGTGCCAGCAGCGGCAGACTTTCTGAAGCTTTCTTT.

This clonotype was seen at least ten times. V usage is TRBV6-2 or TRBV6-3 and J usage is TRBJ2-1, with D possibly matching TRBD1 (5 bases). Trimming stripped 7 bases from V and 4 bases from J, with 17 bases between. CDR1 and CDR2 from the germline V gene are MNHEY and SVGEGT. This CDR3 comprises 15 residues. In nucleotides, the CDR3 is TGTGCCAGCACCGATCCAGGACACTCATACAATGAGCAGTTCTTC. It specifies CASTDPGHSYNEQFF.

In its sample, this clonotype ranks as medium-sized. The chain is built from TRBV24-1 and TRBJ2-6; D is perhaps TRBD1 (5 bases). Trimming cost V 6 bases and J 0 bases, with 29 bases left between them. Germline loops: CDR1 KGHDR, CDR2 SFDVKD. The length of the CDR3 is 22 residues. The CDR3 nucleotides are TGTGCCACCAGTTTCCCTCGTACCCATTACAGGCTTGAGAGCTCTGGGGCCAACGTCCTGACTTTC. This translates into CATSFPRTHYRLESSGANVLTF.

The table lists this clonotype with many counts. The V call is TRBV27, the J call TRBJ2-4; D uncertain. The V and J ends lost 3 bases and 0 bases respectively, with 9 bases between them. Germline CDR1 is MNHEY and CDR2 is SMNVEV (reference sequence). The length of the CDR3 is 15 residues. The chain's CDR3 is CASSLTILAKNIQYF. CDR3 DNA: TGTGCCAGCAGTTTGACAATTCTAGCCAAAAACATTCAGTACTTC.

This clonotype was detected ten times or more. The chain employs TRBV4-2 and TRBJ1-5, with D hard to call. V was cut by 0 bases and J by 5 bases, with 11 bases left in between. CDR1 and CDR2 (germline): LGHNA, YNFKEQ. The CDR3 has 15 amino acids. The CDR3 reads CASSQDRGSDQPQHF. The CDR3 coding sequence is TGTGCCAGCAGCCAAGATAGAGGCTCGGATCAGCCCCAGCATTTT.

Many counts were recorded for this clonotype. The rearrangement uses TRBV7-3 and TRBJ1-2; a weak D match, TRBD1 (5 bases). Trimming removed 5 bases from V and 4 bases from J, with 17 bases in between. The CDR3 runs 15 residues. Per the germline V gene, CDR1 is SGHTA and CDR2 is FQGTGA. CDR3 sequence reads: CASSTSRVVGYGYTF. The CDR3 DNA reads TGTGCCAGCAGCACATCCAGGGTAGTTGGCTATGGCTACACCTTC.